Following are 24 T cell receptor beta chains from one sample sequenced in a study of cytomegalovirus exposure and HLA in healthy donors. Clones were read by immunoSEQ multiplex PCR, and TCRdb kept only the in-frame ones, dropping some. Here the sample spans fewer than 300,000 clones, around nine tenths being singletons. The material sequenced was PBMCs. The receptors originated from a woman between 18 and 29 years old in good health and CMV-seronegative.

This clone was found a few times. This chain connects TRBV5-1 to TRBJ1-2; no reliable D call. Trimming left V 1 base short and J 5 bases short, with 12 bases between. Germline lookup yields CDR1 SGHRS and CDR2 YFSETQ. The CDR3 consists of 14 residues. Here the CDR3 reads CASSLYGMTYGYTF. CDR3 coding DNA: TGCGCCAGCAGCTTGTACGGGATGACTTATGGCTACACCTTC. The full variable domain, in which reference TRBV5-1 and TRBJ1-2 provide the parts outside the CDR3, is KAGVTQTPRYLIKTRGQQVTLSCSPISGHRSVSWYQQTPGQGLQFLFEYFSETQRNKGNFPGRFSGRQFSNSRSEMNVSTLELGDSALYLCASSLYGMTYGYTFGSGTRLTVV.

The V call is TRBV5-1, the J call TRBJ2-1, with 8 bases fitting TRBD2. V lost 3 bases, J lost 4 bases, and 21 bases stayed unmatched. CDR3 length: 20 amino acids. CDR1 is SGHRS, CDR2 YFSETQ, per germline. The CDR3 nucleotides read TGCGCCAGCAGCTGGCCCAGGACTAGTGACGGGAGGGGAGGTTACAATGAGCAGTTCTTC. Translated: CASSWPRTSDGRGGYNEQFF.

Turning to this clone: Mismatch with germline at one junction end may stem from a read error. V gene TRBV2 combines with J gene TRBJ1-1; the D is unclear. The CDR3 runs to 14 residues. Germline CDR1 reads SNHLY; CDR2 reads FYNNEI. As DNA, the CDR3 is TGTGCCAGCATTGAAGGACTTAGGAACACTGAAGCTTTCTTT. Encoded protein: CASIEGLRNTEAFF.

This rearrangement joins TRBV4-1 to TRBJ1-3; D remains ambiguous. There are 14 residues in the CDR3. Germline V lookup: CDR1 MGHRA, CDR2 YSYEKL. V was trimmed by 0 bases and J by 3 bases, leaving 6 bases between them. This CDR3 reads CASSQDQVGNTIYF. The CDR3 DNA is TGCGCCAGCAGCCAAGACCAGGTTGGAAACACCATATATTTT.

The chain carries TRBV6-1 and TRBJ2-6; 7 bases fit TRBD2. Trimming cost V 4 bases and J 2 bases; bases outside gene matches: 8. The germline gives CDR1 MNHNS, CDR2 SASEGT. CDR3 length equals 17 residues. In DNA, the CDR3 is TGTGCCAGCAGTGTATCTTCGGGGGGTGCTGGGGCCAACGTCCTGACTTTC. The encoded protein is CASSVSSGGAGANVLTF.

J is TRBJ2-7 and V is TRBV4-1; the match to TRBD1 covers 9 bases. The V and J ends lost 2 bases and 6 bases, in that order; junction bases with no gene match: 8. The germline CDR1 and CDR2 sequences are MGHRA and YSYEKL. The CDR3 spans 15 residues. CDR3 in amino acids: CASSQRGTGPFEQYF. For the CDR3, the DNA is TGCGCCAGCAGCCAAAGGGGGACAGGGCCCTTCGAGCAGTACTTC.

The chain combines TRBV10-2 with TRBJ1-5, with no clear D. Germline assignment: CDR1 WSHSY and CDR2 SAAADI. Trimming pared 5 bases from V and 7 bases from J, leaving 18 bases between. The CDR3 is 15 amino acids. CDR3 residues: CASSPSELASQPQHF. The CDR3 DNA follows: TGCGCCAGCAGTCCGTCAGAGCTAGCCTCCCAGCCCCAGCATTTT.

CDR3 in amino acids: CASSGGVAGGEQFF. As DNA, the CDR3 is TGTGCCAGCAGCGGGGGGGTAGCGGGAGGAGAGCAGTTCTTC. This chain uses TRBV7-3 with TRBJ2-1; the match to TRBD2 covers 10 bases. Germline values: CDR1 SGHTA, CDR2 FQGTGA. V lost 5 bases and J lost 10; bases outside the gene matches: 8. This CDR3 region has 14 residues.

CDR3 bases: TGTGCCAGCTCACCCTCGGGACTCCAGAGCTCCTACGAGCAGTACTTC. Its translation: CASSPSGLQSSYEQYF. The chain joins TRBV18 to TRBJ2-7; D perhaps matches TRBD2 (6 bases). CDR1 KGHSH and CDR2 LQKENI come from the germline V gene. CDR3 length equals 16 residues. Trimming shortened V by 3 bases and J by 0 bases, and 15 bases separated the two germline ends.

The V and J genes are TRBV30 and TRBJ1-1; D remains unclear. Germline values: CDR1 GTSNPN, CDR2 SVGIG (reference sequence). Trimming left V 3 bases short and J 0 bases short, with 8 bases between. This CDR3 comprises 13 residues. The DNA of the CDR3 is TGTGCCTGGAGGTTACTGATGAACACTGAAGCTTTCTTT. This encodes CAWRLLMNTEAFF.

The J gene is TRBJ2-2, the V gene TRBV6-4; 10 nucleotides line up with TRBD1. Trimming cost V 6 bases and J 7 bases; bases outside gene matches: 8. The CDR3 is 15 amino acids. Germline CDR1 MRHNA, CDR2 SNTAGT. DNA of the CDR3: TGTGCCAGCAGCAAAGCGACAGGGGGCGGCGGGGAGCTGTTTTTT. This translates into CASSKATGGGGELFF.

The V call is TRBV7-6, the J call TRBJ2-1, with TRBD2 matching 8 bases. Germline values: CDR1 SGHVS, CDR2 FNYEAQ. The V gene end was trimmed by 4 bases and the J gene end by 12 bases; junction bases not matched to a gene: 32. The CDR3 has 21 residues. The CDR3 loop reads CASSSANEGLVSGYCFRGQFF. The CDR3, as DNA: TGTGCCAGCAGCTCGGCAAATGAGGGACTAGTAAGCGGGTATTGTTTTCGTGGGCAGTTCTTC.

The chain couples TRBV10-3 to TRBJ2-7, with TRBD2 matching 11 bases. V shed 4 bases and J 0 bases; nucleotides not matched to a gene: 5. From germline, CDR1 is ENHRY and CDR2 SYGVKD. The CDR3 contains 16 residues. The CDR3 spells CAISALAGGSSYEQYF. The CDR3 coding sequence is TGTGCCATCAGTGCGCTAGCGGGAGGAAGCTCCTACGAGCAGTACTTC.

The genes are TRBV14 and TRBJ2-7; perhaps TRBD2 as D (5 bases). Germline V gene lookup returns CDR1 SGHDN and CDR2 FVKESK. Between the trimmed V and J ends, which lost 0 bases and 2 bases, there was a span of 11 bases. CDR3 length equals 15 residues. The chain's CDR3 is CASSQERGIAYEQYF. The CDR3 bases are TGTGCCAGCAGCCAAGAGAGAGGGATTGCCTACGAGCAGTACTTC.

This clone was counted at least ten times. V and J are TRBV2 and TRBJ2-5; 8 bases match TRBD1. This CDR3 contains 16 residues. In germline, CDR1 is SNHLY, CDR2 FYNNEI. The V and J ends lost 5 bases and 4 bases, in that order; junction bases with no gene match: 12. The CDR3 DNA is TGTGCCAGCAGTCCCTTTCCCCCGACAGGGGCAGAGACCCAGTACTTC. Protein sequence: CASSPFPPTGAETQYF.

This chain links TRBV28 with TRBJ2-7; 8 bases match TRBD1. V shed 1 base, J shed 3 bases, and the junction held 2 bases outside the gene matches. Germline V gene data show CDR1 as MDHEN and CDR2 as SYDVKM. The CDR3 has 14 amino acids. CDR3 sequence (DNA): TGTGCCAGCAGTTTATTAACAGGGGGCTACGAGCAGTACTTC. It specifies CASSLLTGGYEQYF. Looking up the rest from reference TRBV28 and TRBJ2-7 gives the full variable domain: DVKVTQSSRYLVKRTGEKVFLECVQDMDHENMFWYRQDPGLGLRLIYFSYDVKMKEKGDIPEGYSVSREKKERFSLILESASTNQTSMYLCASSLLTGGYEQYFGPGTRLTVT.

V is TRBV27 and J is TRBJ2-3, with D hard to call. The germline CDR1 and CDR2 sequences are MNHEY and SMNVEV (reference sequence). CDR3 length: 13 residues. V was pared by 6 bases and J by 5 bases, with 12 bases between. DNA of the CDR3: TGTGCCAGCAGGCCAGGCGCTGGAGATACGCAGTATTTT. Protein sequence: CASRPGAGDTQYF.

V usage is TRBV5-1 and J usage is TRBJ2-5, with a possible D match to TRBD2 (6 bases). The CDR3 has 16 residues. Trimming pared 0 bases from V and 2 bases from J, leaving 14 bases between. CDR1 SGHRS and CDR2 YFSETQ come from the germline V gene. Here the CDR3 DNA reads TGCGCCAGCAGCTTGGGCATACTAGCAGCTCAAGAGACCCAGTACTTC. This gives the protein CASSLGILAAQETQYF.

The chain links TRBV10-3 to TRBJ2-2; the D gene is possibly TRBD1 (5 bases). V was shortened by 6 bases and J by 0 bases, with 11 bases between the two germline ends. Germline V gene data show CDR1 as ENHRY and CDR2 as SYGVKD. The CDR3 length is 15 residues. Written as DNA, the CDR3 is TGTGCCATCAGCCCCGCAGGGACGAACACCGGGGAGCTGTTTTTT. This sequence encodes CAISPAGTNTGELFF.

A note on this clone: Additional DNA sequences in this sample encode the identical CDR3. V is TRBV5-1 and J is TRBJ2-7; 9 positions match TRBD1. Losses at the gene ends were 3 bases for V and 4 bases for J; bases not matched to a gene: 2. The germline V gene encodes CDR1 SGHRS and CDR2 YFSETQ. The CDR3 has 13 amino acids. The CDR3 spells CASSWDRDYEQYF. In DNA form, the CDR3 reads TGCGCCAGCAGCTGGGACAGGGATTACGAGCAGTACTTC. Using reference TRBV5-1 and TRBJ2-7 for the parts outside the CDR3, the full variable domain is KAGVTQTPRYLIKTRGQQVTLSCSPISGHRSVSWYQQTPGQGLQFLFEYFSETQRNKGNFPGRFSGRQFSNSRSEMNVSTLELGDSALYLCASSWDRDYEQYFGPGTRLTVT.

This chain joins TRBV27 and TRBJ2-3; D perhaps matches TRBD2 (6 bases). The CDR3 is made up of 15 amino acids. V was clipped by 5 bases and J by 0 bases, with 12 bases between them. From germline, CDR1 is MNHEY and CDR2 SMNVEV (reference sequence). The CDR3 reads CASSSLATSTDTQYF. DNA of the CDR3: TGTGCCAGCAGTAGCCTAGCGACTAGCACAGATACGCAGTATTTT.

The chain combines TRBV28 with TRBJ1-5; 7 bases map to TRBD1. The CDR3 sequence is 15 residues long. V gave up 6 bases and J gave up 4 bases; unmatched junction bases: 9. From germline, CDR1 is MDHEN and CDR2 SYDVKM. Here the CDR3 DNA reads TGTGCCAGCAGCACCCCAGGGGGTTGGAATCAGCCCCAGCATTTT. Its protein product is CASSTPGGWNQPQHF.

This chain joins TRBV28 and TRBJ1-2; possible D gene TRBD1, 5 bases. The germline V gene encodes CDR1 MDHEN and CDR2 SYDVKM. The CDR3 consists of 15 residues. The V gene lost 5 bases and the J gene lost 5 bases, with 18 bases spanning the gap. The CDR3 DNA is TGTGCCAGCAGTCCCAGACAGCTCTCTTGGTATGGCTACACCTTC. Its translation is CASSPRQLSWYGYTF.

The chain combines TRBV6-5 with TRBJ2-1; possibly TRBD2 for D (6 bases). Trimming stripped 2 bases from V and 0 bases from J, with 11 bases between. The CDR3 sequence is 16 residues long. Germline CDR1 MNHEY, CDR2 SVGAGI. The CDR3 is CASSYRRGSSYNEQFF. DNA for the CDR3: TGTGCCAGCAGTTACCGGCGGGGAAGCTCCTACAATGAGCAGTTCTTC.